What follows are 19 T cell receptor beta chains derived from one specimen sequenced in a study of T cells in tuberculosis. Cells were sorted from thawed PBMC rested overnight and stained with GMM-loaded CD1B tetramer, viability dye and anti-CD3. The CD1B tetramers carried C32 glucose monomycolate purified from Rhodococcus equi. The table came from immunoSEQ multiplex PCR; TCRdb's copy has only in-frame clones and leaves some out. The top ten clones hold roughly a fifth of a sample with about 58,000 clones, around 90% of them seen once. Sequencing was carried out using CD1b-GMM tetramer-negative cells sorted from PBMCs. Every receptor here comes from an adult woman with latent tuberculosis.

The V call is TRBV7-3, the J call TRBJ2-2, with D possibly matching TRBD2 (5 bases). This CDR3 is 15 amino acids long. Trimming left V 2 bases short and J 6 bases short, with 13 bases between. CDR1 and CDR2 (germline): SGHTA, FQGTGA. For the CDR3, the DNA is TGTGCCAGCAGCTTATCGGATCCCGGGGCCGGGGAGCTGTTTTTT. This encodes CASSLSDPGAGELFF.

This clone was seen once. The DNA of the CDR3 is TGCGCCAGCAGCCAAGATTACGGGAAAACCTACGAGCAGTACTTC. The encoded protein is CASSQDYGKTYEQYF. The V gene is TRBV4-3, the J gene TRBJ2-7; a weak D match, TRBD2 (5 bases). The germline CDR1 and CDR2 sequences are LGHNA and YSLEER. Trimming left V 0 bases short and J 2 bases short, with 11 bases between. The CDR3 has 15 residues.

This clone occurred once. The rearrangement uses TRBV25-1 and TRBJ1-1; 7 bases are shared with TRBD1. Trimming removed 6 bases from V and 0 bases from J; junction bases left unmatched: 4. The CDR3 extends over 14 amino acids. Germline loops: CDR1 MGHDK, CDR2 SYGVNS. The CDR3: CASRQGGLNTEAFF. The CDR3 region has the DNA TGTGCCAGCAGGCAGGGGGGTCTGAACACTGAAGCTTTCTTT.

This sequence joins TRBV27 and TRBJ2-1; TRBD2 agrees at 10 bases. The germline V gene has CDR1 MNHEY and CDR2 SMNVEV (reference sequence). Unmatched junction bases numbered 9, after V lost 5 bases and J lost 14 bases. The CDR3 is made up of 13 amino acids. The CDR3 reads CASSISGGLGEFF. CDR3 nucleotides: TGTGCCAGCAGTATTAGCGGGGGGCTTGGGGAGTTCTTC.

This clone has just one count. V usage is TRBV13 and J usage is TRBJ2-1, with 12 bases lining up with TRBD2. CDR3 length equals 15 residues. After removal of 5 bases from V and 6 bases from J, the junction contained 5 bases not matched to a gene. Germline assignment: CDR1 PRHDT and CDR2 FYEKMQ (reference sequence). The CDR3 is CASSEGTSGFNEQFF. The CDR3 DNA is TGTGCCAGCAGCGAAGGGACTAGCGGGTTCAATGAGCAGTTCTTC.

The chain uses TRBV9 and TRBJ2-1; D uncertain. This CDR3 comprises 17 residues. The V gene's germline CDR1 is SGDLS and CDR2 YYNGEE. Between the trimmed V and J ends, which lost 2 bases and 1 base, there was a span of 16 bases. The CDR3 sequence: CASSVRLTGSSYNEQFF. The CDR3 bases are TGTGCCAGCAGCGTCCGGTTGACTGGCTCTTCCTACAATGAGCAGTTCTTC.

This clone is a singleton in its sample. The chain carries TRBV28 and TRBJ2-7; D unresolved. The V gene lost 10 bases and the J gene lost 3 bases, with 19 bases spanning the gap. There are 14 residues in the CDR3. Germline-derived CDR1 and CDR2 are MDHEN and SYDVKM. The CDR3 sequence: CAISPSAVFYEQYF. DNA for the CDR3: TGTGCCATCTCTCCCTCTGCGGTGTTCTACGAGCAGTACTTC.

This chain uses TRBV28 with TRBJ2-5, with 10 positions matching TRBD2. The germline CDR1 and CDR2 sequences are MDHEN and SYDVKM. This CDR3 region has 17 residues. Trimming removed 1 base from V and 2 bases from J; junction bases left unmatched: 7. CDR3: CASSLYPSGRGQETQYF. The CDR3, as DNA: TGTGCCAGCAGTTTATACCCTAGCGGGAGAGGGCAAGAGACCCAGTACTTC.

This clone was seen a few times. This chain uses TRBV18 with TRBJ1-2; 7 bases are shared with TRBD1. Germline V gene sequence: CDR1 KGHSH, CDR2 LQKENI. V lost 0 bases, J lost 3 bases, and 7 bases stayed unmatched. This CDR3 region has 16 residues. DNA for the CDR3: TGTGCCAGCTCACCACCTAAGGGGGCGAGGGACTATGGCTACACCTTC. It codes for CASSPPKGARDYGYTF. Combining the CDR3 with reference TRBV18 and TRBJ1-2 gives the whole variable domain NAGVMQNPRHLVRRRGQEARLRCSPMKGHSHVYWYRQLPEEGLKFMVYLQKENIIDESGMPKERFSAEFPKEGPSILRIQQVVRGDSAAYFCASSPPKGARDYGYTFGSGTRLTVV.

The V gene is TRBV2, the J gene TRBJ2-1, with TRBD2 as a possible D gene (6 bases). This CDR3 has 15 residues. Trimming removed 4 bases from V and 0 bases from J, with 10 bases in between. Germline CDR1 reads SNHLY; CDR2 reads FYNNEI. CDR3 bases: TGTGCCAGCAGTGGACTAGTTAGCTCCTACAATGAGCAGTTCTTC. This gives the protein CASSGLVSSYNEQFF. The variable domain in full, completed from reference TRBV2 and TRBJ2-1, reads EPEVTQTPSHQVTQMGQEVILRCVPISNHLYFYWYRQILGQKVEFLVSFYNNEISEKSEIFDDQFSVERPDGSNFTLKIRSTKLEDSAMYFCASSGLVSSYNEQFFGPGTRLTVL.

J is TRBJ2-1 and V is TRBV6-5; TRBD2 matches at 10 bases. J lost 5 bases, V lost 5 bases, and 6 bases had no gene match. CDR1 is MNHEY, CDR2 SVGAGI, per germline. The CDR3 has 15 amino acids. CDR3 bases: TGTGCCAGCAGTATTAGCGGGGGGTCCCACAATGAGCAGTTCTTC. It is translated as CASSISGGSHNEQFF.

This clone appeared a few times. The V and J genes are TRBV7-2 and TRBJ1-5; the match to TRBD1 covers 11 bases. The CDR3 has 15 amino acids. Germline CDR1 reads SGHTA; CDR2 reads FQGNSA. Trimming took 4 bases from V and 4 from J; bases not matched to a gene: 3. As DNA, the CDR3 is TGTGCCAGCAGCTGGACAGGGGGCCGGAATCAGCCCCAGCATTTT. This codes for CASSWTGGRNQPQHF.

The chain uses TRBV5-1 and TRBJ2-5; tentative D call: TRBD2 (6 bases). Trimming took off 4 bases at V and 7 bases at J, with 17 bases between the two ends. CDR3 length equals 14 residues. Germline V lookup: CDR1 SGHRS, CDR2 YFSETQ. The CDR3 nucleotides are TGCGCCAGCAGCCCCCGGGACTCGTTGACGACCCAGTACTTC. This codes for CASSPRDSLTTQYF.

This clone was detected only a few times. The V call is TRBV19, the J call TRBJ1-3; D unresolved. Germline-derived CDR1 and CDR2 are LNHDA and SQIVND (reference sequence). CDR3 length: 17 residues. V was clipped by 0 bases and J by 4 bases, with 16 bases between them. CDR3 sequence reads: CASSIEGWRAAGNTIYF. CDR3 coding DNA: TGTGCCAGTAGTATAGAAGGCTGGAGGGCAGCAGGAAACACCATATATTTT. Complete variable domain (other parts from reference TRBV19 and TRBJ1-3): DGGITQSPKYLFRKEGQNVTLSCEQNLNHDAMYWYRQDPGQGLRLIYYSQIVNDFQKGDIAEGYSVSREKKESFPLTVTSAQKNPTAFYLCASSIEGWRAAGNTIYFGEGSWLTVV.

V gene TRBV4-3 combines with J gene TRBJ1-2; D is perhaps TRBD1 (5 bases). Deletions cut 2 bases from V and 8 bases from J, with 12 bases between. Germline V gene lookup returns CDR1 LGHNA and CDR2 YSLEER. The CDR3 has 13 amino acids. In nucleotides, the CDR3 is TGCGCCAGCAGCCAACAGGGTTCGGAAGGCTACACCTTC. Protein sequence: CASSQQGSEGYTF.

CDR3 region: CASSEASRGPNGRYNEQFF. The CDR3 DNA sequence: TGTGCCAGCAGTGAAGCTTCGAGGGGGCCCAACGGGCGCTACAATGAGCAGTTCTTC. This chain joins TRBV2 and TRBJ2-1; 7 bases align to TRBD1. CDR1 and CDR2 from the germline V gene are SNHLY and FYNNEI. There are 19 residues in the CDR3. Trimming at V came to 0 bases and at J to 3 bases, leaving 14 bases not matched to a gene.

This chain uses TRBV5-1 with TRBJ2-3, with TRBD2 matching over 8 bases. CDR1 is SGHRS and CDR2 is YFSETQ in the germline V gene. Losses at the gene ends were 6 bases for V and 3 bases for J; bases not matched to a gene: 12. The CDR3 totals 16 residues. For the CDR3, the DNA is TGCGCCAGCAACCAACTTCAAAGCGGGGGAACAGATACGCAGTATTTT. Amino acids: CASNQLQSGGTDTQYF.

V is TRBV7-9 and J is TRBJ2-1; D unresolved. The germline V gene has CDR1 SEHNR and CDR2 FQNEAQ (reference sequence). The ends were cut back, 2 bases at V and 5 bases at J, with 13 bases in the middle. The CDR3 has 15 residues. The CDR3 region is CASSLLLSSNNEQFF. The CDR3 bases are TGTGCCAGCAGCTTACTCTTATCCAGTAACAATGAGCAGTTCTTC.

The chain is built from TRBV5-6 and TRBJ2-7; weak D call: TRBD1 (7 bases). V lost 4 bases and J 7 bases, leaving 21 bases between the germline ends. Germline loops: CDR1 SGHDT, CDR2 YYEEEE. This CDR3 is built from 15 residues. This CDR3 reads CASSPAGTVLREQYF. The CDR3 DNA follows: TGTGCCAGCAGCCCGGCGGGGACAGTCCTACGGGAGCAGTACTTC.